These 18 T cell receptor beta chains originate from one sample sequenced in a study of shared clonotypes between healthy human individuals. Data came from immunoSEQ multiplex PCR; TCRdb stores just in-frame clones and leaves some out. The table records 2 million to 2.5 million clones, over 90% of them present only once. The source material was naive CD4+ T cells from PBMCs. As to subset: CD45RA+ positively selected. These receptors were taken from a man younger than 30 in good health. Some clones in this sample may be carry-over from other donors' samples.

DNA of the CDR3: TGCGCCAGCAGCCAAGGTGTGGGAAGAAATGAGCAGTTCTTC. Its protein product is CASSQGVGRNEQFF. The chain uses TRBV4-1 and TRBJ2-1; D gene ambiguous. The CDR3 runs 14 residues. Germline CDR1 and CDR2: MGHRA and YSYEKL. V gave up 1 base and J gave up 7 bases, with 11 bases separating them.

This rearrangement joins TRBV28 to TRBJ1-5; D is ambiguous. V lost 3 bases and J 3 bases, leaving 9 bases between the germline ends. CDR1 and CDR2 from the germline V gene are MDHEN and SYDVKM. This CDR3 spans 14 amino acids. CDR3 DNA: TGTGCCAGCAGTTTTCCAGGAACCAATCAGCCCCAGCATTTT. It encodes CASSFPGTNQPQHF.

The V gene is TRBV5-1, the J gene TRBJ2-5; D might be TRBD1 or TRBD2, each matching 5 bases. From germline, CDR1 is SGHRS and CDR2 YFSETQ. V lost 0 bases and J lost 4, with 10 bases in between. The CDR3 is 14 amino acids. The CDR3 protein is CASSLAGPAETQYF. The CDR3 coding sequence is TGCGCCAGCAGCTTGGCGGGACCAGCAGAGACCCAGTACTTC.

This clone appeared a single time. This chain uses TRBV18 with TRBJ2-5, with D uncertain. Trimming shortened V by 6 bases and J by 1 base, and 6 bases separated the two germline ends. This CDR3 contains 12 residues. Germline V gene sequence: CDR1 KGHSH, CDR2 LQKENI. CDR3 sequence: CASSQSQETQYF. The DNA of the CDR3 is TGTGCCAGCTCTCAATCCCAAGAGACCCAGTACTTC.

CDR3 amino acids: CASSLVGLAGVGGRETQYF. CDR3 DNA: TGTGCCAGCAGCTTAGTCGGACTAGCGGGAGTGGGGGGACGGGAGACCCAGTACTTC. V gene TRBV7-2 combines with J gene TRBJ2-5, with 13 bases identical to TRBD2. The CDR3 covers 19 residues. Germline values: CDR1 SGHTA, CDR2 FQGNSA. V lost 1 base to trimming and J lost 5 bases; unmatched junction nucleotides: 13.

V and J are TRBV2 and TRBJ2-1; D perhaps matches TRBD2 (6 bases). The V gene's germline CDR1 is SNHLY and CDR2 FYNNEI. V was pared by 6 bases and J by 9 bases, with 12 bases between. This CDR3 contains 12 residues. The CDR3 DNA is TGTGCCAGCAGAGAACTAGCCGGTGAGCAGTTCTTC. Its translation: CASRELAGEQFF.

J is TRBJ2-1 and V is TRBV11-1; 9 bases align to TRBD2. In germline, CDR1 is SGHAT, CDR2 FQDESV (reference sequence). The CDR3 contains 17 residues. V was pared by 6 bases and J by 5 bases, with 14 bases of the junction left unmatched. In DNA form, the CDR3 reads TGTGCCAGCAGTCACCTAAGCTGGCTAGCGGGAAACAATGAGCAGTTCTTC. Amino acid sequence: CASSHLSWLAGNNEQFF.

Comments on this clone: The same CDR3 arises from other DNA sequences in this sample as well. V usage is TRBV6-6 and J usage is TRBJ2-7; no firm D call. CDR3 length equals 13 residues. In germline, CDR1 is MNHNY, CDR2 SVGAGI (reference sequence). Trimming left V 0 bases short and J 3 bases short, with 6 bases between. CDR3: CASSYSTDYEQYF. The CDR3 DNA follows: TGTGCCAGCAGTTACTCGACGGACTACGAGCAGTACTTC.

The chain combines TRBV6-1 with TRBJ2-3, with no clear D. CDR1 is MNHNS and CDR2 is SASEGT in the germline V gene. The CDR3 spans 15 residues. The ends were cut back, 2 bases at V and 0 bases at J, with 9 bases in the middle. Here the CDR3 DNA reads TGTGCCAGCAGTGAATCCATTACTAGCACAGATACGCAGTATTTT. It translates to CASSESITSTDTQYF.

The V call is TRBV9, the J call TRBJ1-2; D is possibly TRBD1 (5 bases). This CDR3 is 14 amino acids long. Germline V gene sequence: CDR1 SGDLS, CDR2 YYNGEE. V shed 1 base and J shed 7 bases, with 14 bases lying between them. The CDR3 DNA reads TGTGCCAGCAGCGTACTTGGGGGAGGAGTTGGCTACACCTTC. Protein: CASSVLGGGVGYTF.

As regards this clone: The sample contains more than one DNA sequence encoding this CDR3. V usage is TRBV2 and J usage is TRBJ2-1; 11 bases are shared with TRBD2. CDR1 and CDR2 from the germline V gene are SNHLY and FYNNEI. This CDR3 has 13 residues. J was trimmed by 7 bases and V by 4 bases; bases with no gene match: 0. In nucleotides, the CDR3 is TGTGCCAGCAGTGGGACTAGCGGGAATGAGCAGTTCTTC. Protein: CASSGTSGNEQFF.

The V gene is TRBV5-1, the J gene TRBJ2-1; D unresolved. V lost 4 bases to trimming and J lost 0 bases, with 5 bases between them. This CDR3 has 13 residues. Germline V lookup: CDR1 SGHRS, CDR2 YFSETQ. The CDR3 nucleotides are TGCGCCAGCAGCCCACCCTCCTACAATGAGCAGTTCTTC. It is translated as CASSPPSYNEQFF.

Here the CDR3 DNA reads TGTGCCAGCAGTGAATCCGGGACAGGGGGTAAAAATGAGCAGTTCTTC. It specifies CASSESGTGGKNEQFF. The chain couples TRBV6-1 to TRBJ2-1; 11 positions agree with TRBD1. This CDR3 region has 16 residues. V was pared by 2 bases and J by 7 bases, with 7 bases of the junction left unmatched. The germline V gene encodes CDR1 MNHNS and CDR2 SASEGT.

V and J are TRBV5-4 and TRBJ1-1; 7 bases match TRBD1. CDR1 is SGHNT and CDR2 is YYREEE in the germline V gene (reference sequence). The CDR3 runs 16 residues. V gave up 3 bases and J gave up 0 bases; unmatched junction bases: 8. In nucleotides, the CDR3 is TGTGCCAGCAGCTGGTTGACAGGGACCATGAACACTGAAGCTTTCTTT. The encoded protein is CASSWLTGTMNTEAFF. The full variable domain, with the rest looked up from reference TRBV5-4 and TRBJ1-1, is ETGVTQSPTHLIKTRGQQVTLRCSSQSGHNTVSWYQQALGQGPQFIFQYYREEENGRGNFPPRFSGLQFPNYSSELNVNALELDDSALYLCASSWLTGTMNTEAFFGQGTRLTVV.

The chain couples TRBV27 to TRBJ2-2; 10 bases align to TRBD1. Unmatched junction bases numbered 7, after V lost 5 bases and J lost 4 bases. CDR3 length equals 16 residues. The germline CDR1 and CDR2 sequences are MNHEY and SMNVEV (reference sequence). The CDR3 loop reads CASSPRQGATTGELFF. The CDR3 DNA sequence: TGTGCCAGCAGTCCAAGACAGGGGGCGACCACCGGGGAGCTGTTTTTT.

The V and J genes are TRBV5-1 and TRBJ2-5; D is perhaps TRBD1 or TRBD2 (5 bases each). V shed 4 bases and J shed 3 bases, with 19 bases lying between them. The germline gives CDR1 SGHRS, CDR2 YFSETQ. This CDR3 has 16 residues. DNA for the CDR3: TGCGCCAGCAGCCTGGATTCCGGGACCGCCGAAGAGACCCAGTACTTC. It translates to CASSLDSGTAEETQYF.

DNA of the CDR3: TGTGCCAGCAGTTATTACACGAGCTCCTACAATGAGCAGTTCTTC. Translated: CASSYYTSSYNEQFF. The chain links TRBV6-4 to TRBJ2-1, with unresolved D. This CDR3 comprises 15 residues. CDR1 and CDR2 (germline): MRHNA, SNTAGT. Trimming removed 5 bases from V and 0 bases from J, with 11 bases in between.

The chain links TRBV18 to TRBJ2-7; 11 nucleotides line up with TRBD1. This CDR3 has 17 amino acids. Trimming at V came to 5 bases and at J to 3 bases, leaving 12 bases not matched to a gene. In germline, CDR1 is KGHSH, CDR2 LQKENI. The CDR3: CASSYKSGTGGVYEQYF. Written as DNA, the CDR3 is TGTGCCAGCTCATATAAGTCCGGGACAGGGGGAGTCTACGAGCAGTACTTC.